This T cell receptor beta chain was sequenced during a study of neurological immune-mediated disorders. Germline V gene lookup returns CDR1 DFQATT and CDR2 SNEGSKA (reference sequence). The V and J ends lost 6 bases and 4 bases respectively, with 21 bases between them. The CDR3 totals 15 residues. Overall study results and limits: A possible signature appeared as one related-CDR3 cluster, in which phylogenetic grouping placed the repertoires of 18 of 34 multiple sclerosis patients.

At least ten counts were recorded for this clonotype. What it recognizes is unknown. Each CDR3 protein is one row after TCRdb ran MiXCR on the 5' RACE reads. This table has 20,000 to 30,000 distinct CDR3 sequences, roughly 2.7% appearing once. The receptor was derived from a woman in her 50s with multiple sclerosis. The rearrangement uses TRBV20-1 and TRBJ1-2; D unclear. The sequencing input was PBMCs. Here the CDR3 reads CSAADGRRTSYGYTF. The CDR3 DNA reads as TGCAGTGCCGCGGACGGACGCCGAACTTCCTATGGCTACACCTTC.